These 19 T cell receptor beta chains were all obtained from the same sample, sequenced in a study of T cell responses to AZD1222 COVID-19 vaccine. Sequencing was performed with immunoSEQ multiplex PCR; in TCRdb, only in-frame clones are kept and a portion is missing. Found here are 94,000 or so clones, 89% of them singletons; the top ten hold approximately 1.5%. Sequenced material: peripheral blood, taken on day 0 of AZD1222 vaccination. Every receptor here comes from an adult in good health.

This clone has a single count. V and J are TRBV25-1 and TRBJ2-3, with 9 bases matching TRBD2. After removal of 10 bases from V and 1 base from J, the junction contained 0 bases not matched to a gene. The CDR3 is made up of 12 amino acids. Germline CDR1 reads MGHDK; CDR2 reads SYGVNS. The CDR3 DNA follows: TGTGCCACTAGCGGGGGCACAGATACGCAGTATTTT. Translated, it gives CATSGGTDTQYF. The complete variable domain, with remaining parts taken from reference TRBV25-1 and TRBJ2-3, reads EADIYQTPRYLVIGTGKKITLECSQTMGHDKMYWYQQDPGMELHLIHYSYGVNSTEKGDLSSESTVSRIRTEHFPLTLESARPSHTSQYLCATSGGTDTQYFGPGTRLTVL.

The chain uses TRBV6-5 and TRBJ2-3, with D perhaps matching TRBD2 (7 bases). CDR1 MNHEY and CDR2 SVGAGI come from the germline V gene. The V end was cut by 2 bases, the J end by 3 bases, with 12 bases between. The CDR3 has 15 residues. Written as DNA, the CDR3 is TGTGCCAGCAGTTACAGGGGAGGGGGGACAGATACGCAGTATTTT. Its protein is CASSYRGGGTDTQYF.

The chain employs TRBV7-8 and TRBJ1-1, with D unclear. V lost 2 bases and J lost 8, with 9 bases in between. The CDR3 has 12 amino acids. CDR1 is SGHVS, CDR2 FQNEAQ, per germline. The CDR3 is CASSLSRTEAFF. CDR3 sequence (DNA): TGTGCCAGCAGCTTAAGCCGGACGGAAGCTTTCTTT.

There are a few counts of this clone. The chain recombines TRBV27 with TRBJ1-2; D gene uncertain. CDR1 is MNHEY, CDR2 SMNVEV, per germline (reference sequence). Trimming pared 3 bases from V and 3 bases from J, leaving 8 bases between. This CDR3 has 13 residues. Here the CDR3 reads CASSLRIDYGYTF. The DNA of the CDR3 is TGTGCCAGCAGTTTGAGGATCGACTATGGCTACACCTTC.

This clone came up a few times. The J gene is TRBJ1-2, the V gene TRBV4-3, with 7 positions matching TRBD1. The germline V gene encodes CDR1 LGHNA and CDR2 YSLEER. Unmatched junction bases numbered 4, after V lost 0 bases and J lost 3 bases. CDR3 length: 15 residues. The CDR3 is CASSQEHDRDYGYTF. CDR3 nucleotide sequence: TGCGCCAGCAGCCAAGAACATGACAGGGACTATGGCTACACCTTC.

This chain uses TRBV4-2 with TRBJ1-6; D remains ambiguous. V shed 5 bases and J shed 10 bases, with 21 bases lying between them. The CDR3 runs 16 residues. Germline V gives CDR1 LGHNA, CDR2 YNFKEQ. The CDR3 sequence is CASSTTIRAPGSPLHF. The CDR3 DNA reads TGTGCCAGCAGCACTACTATCCGGGCCCCTGGGTCACCCCTCCACTTT.

V gene TRBV5-1 combines with J gene TRBJ2-5, with D tentatively TRBD1 (5 bases). Germline V lookup: CDR1 SGHRS, CDR2 YFSETQ. The CDR3 consists of 14 residues. Trimming left V 2 bases short and J 5 bases short, with 13 bases between. CDR3 in amino acids: CASSLNSGFETQYF. CDR3 DNA: TGCGCCAGCAGCTTAAACTCAGGGTTTGAGACCCAGTACTTC.

CDR3 loop: CATSVSTGGAEQYF. CDR3 bases: TGTGCCACCAGTGTGAGTACAGGGGGCGCCGAGCAGTACTTC. The chain carries TRBV24-1 and TRBJ2-7; 9 bases align to TRBD1. V shed 5 bases and J 6 bases; nucleotides not matched to a gene: 7. The CDR3 contains 14 residues. Germline V gene sequence: CDR1 KGHDR, CDR2 SFDVKD.

The V gene is TRBV7-9, the J gene TRBJ2-3; D is tentatively TRBD1 or TRBD2 (5 bases each). The V end lost 5 bases, the J end lost 1 base, and 13 bases lay between the germline ends. The CDR3 has 15 residues. Germline CDR1 and CDR2: SEHNR and FQNEAQ (reference sequence). CDR3 DNA: TGTGCCAGCAGCCGAAAGGTGGGGGGCACAGATACGCAGTATTTT. Amino acids: CASSRKVGGTDTQYF.

The V and J genes are TRBV6-1 and TRBJ1-1, with no clear D. The CDR3 is 17 residues long. Trimming left V 3 bases short and J 1 base short, with 18 bases between. CDR1 and CDR2 from the germline V gene are MNHNS and SASEGT. CDR3 amino acids: CASSDVVGWVGNTEAFF. CDR3 nucleotides: TGTGCCAGCAGTGATGTGGTTGGGTGGGTTGGGAACACTGAAGCTTTCTTT.

The chain couples TRBV5-1 to TRBJ2-2, with TRBD2 identical over 7 bases. Germline CDR1 and CDR2: SGHRS and YFSETQ. This CDR3 region has 16 residues. V dropped 4 bases and J dropped 2; count of bases not matched to a gene: 8. The CDR3 reads CASSLTGTKNTGELFF. CDR3 nucleotides: TGCGCCAGCAGCCTCACGGGGACTAAAAACACCGGGGAGCTGTTTTTT.

The rearrangement uses TRBV3-1 (or the pseudogene TRBV3-2) and TRBJ2-1; the D is unclear. Germline V gene data show CDR1 as LGHDT and CDR2 as YNNKEL (reference sequence). There are 12 residues in the CDR3. The V end was cut by 4 bases, the J end by 9 bases, with 10 bases between. DNA for the CDR3: TGTGCCAGCAGCCTAATAGCAGCTGAGCAGTTCTTC. Translation: CASSLIAAEQFF.

The chain carries TRBV29-1 and TRBJ1-1, with 10 nucleotides matching TRBD1. J lost 4 bases, V lost 3 bases, and 5 bases had no gene match. The length of the CDR3 is 14 residues. Germline V gene sequence: CDR1 SQVTM, CDR2 ANQGSEA. The CDR3 DNA is TGCAGCGTTGATGACAGGGGGCTTGGCACTGAAGCTTTCTTT. Translated: CSVDDRGLGTEAFF.

This clone was counted a few times. The rearrangement links TRBV6-6 to TRBJ1-4, with 7 nucleotides matching TRBD1. The germline gives CDR1 MNHNY, CDR2 SVGAGI (reference sequence). This CDR3 is built from 14 residues. Germline trimming cut 2 bases from V and 8 bases from J; bases unmatched to any gene: 5. This chain's CDR3 is CASSYEQGREKLFF. CDR3 bases: TGTGCCAGCAGTTACGAACAGGGGCGGGAAAAACTGTTTTTT.

The chain is built from TRBV9 and TRBJ2-2; 12 bases agree with TRBD2. The CDR3 extends over 17 amino acids. Losses at the gene ends were 1 base for V and 4 bases for J; bases not matched to a gene: 5. Germline CDR1 reads SGDLS; CDR2 reads YYNGEE. The CDR3 region is CASSVLAGGHGTGELFF. CDR3 bases: TGTGCCAGCAGCGTACTAGCGGGGGGGCACGGCACCGGGGAGCTGTTTTTT.

J is TRBJ2-5 and V is TRBV5-4; tentative D call: TRBD2 (5 bases). CDR3 length: 15 residues. V lost 0 bases and J 4 bases, leaving 13 bases between the germline ends. Germline CDR1 is SGHNT and CDR2 is YYREEE (reference sequence). CDR3 in amino acids: CASSLEPGVGETQYF. The CDR3 DNA reads TGTGCCAGCAGCTTGGAACCCGGGGTAGGAGAGACCCAGTACTTC.

J is TRBJ1-1 and V is TRBV7-9, with a possible D match to TRBD1 (5 bases). This CDR3 spans 13 amino acids. Per the germline V gene, CDR1 is SEHNR and CDR2 is FQNEAQ (reference sequence). Trimming took 7 bases from V and 3 from J, leaving 12 bases between them. CDR3 region: CASTEGKDTEAFF. CDR3 DNA sequence: TGTGCCAGCACGGAGGGGAAGGACACTGAAGCTTTCTTT. The whole variable domain, filled in from reference TRBV7-9 and TRBJ1-1, reads DTGVSQNPRHKITKRGQNVTFRCDPISEHNRLYWYRQTLGQGPEFLTYFQNEAQLEKSRLLSDRFSAERPKGSFSTLEIQRTEQGDSAMYLCASTEGKDTEAFFGQGTRLTVV.

CDR3 DNA: TGTGCCAGCTCGCGGGAAGGACAGGGGGCAGATGAGCAGTTCTTC. Translated: CASSREGQGADEQFF. The rearrangement joins TRBV2 to TRBJ2-1; 11 nucleotides agree with TRBD1. From germline, CDR1 is SNHLY and CDR2 FYNNEI. Unmatched junction bases numbered 11, after V lost 8 bases and J lost 8 bases. The CDR3 is 15 residues long.

The chain employs TRBV27 and TRBJ1-5, with D unclear. The CDR3 totals 11 residues. V was pared by 7 bases and J by 7 bases, with 8 bases between. The germline V gene encodes CDR1 MNHEY and CDR2 SMNVEV (reference sequence). CDR3 nucleotide sequence: TGTGCCAGCACCCCCTTACAGCCCCAGCATTTT. Protein: CASTPLQPQHF.